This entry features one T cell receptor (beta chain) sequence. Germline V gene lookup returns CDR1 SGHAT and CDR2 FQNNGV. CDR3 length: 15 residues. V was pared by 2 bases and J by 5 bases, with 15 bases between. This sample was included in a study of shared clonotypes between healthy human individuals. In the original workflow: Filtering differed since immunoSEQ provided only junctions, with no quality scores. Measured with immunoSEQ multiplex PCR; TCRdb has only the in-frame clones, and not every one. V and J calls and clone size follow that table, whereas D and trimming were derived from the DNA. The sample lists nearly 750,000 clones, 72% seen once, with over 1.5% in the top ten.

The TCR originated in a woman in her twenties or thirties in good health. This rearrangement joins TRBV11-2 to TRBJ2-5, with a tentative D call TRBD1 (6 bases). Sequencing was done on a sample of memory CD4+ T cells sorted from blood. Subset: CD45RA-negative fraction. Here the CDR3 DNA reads TGTGCCAGCAGCTTACTCCAGGGGAATGTGGAGACCCAGTACTTC. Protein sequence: CASSLLQGNVETQYF.